This T cell receptor (beta chain) came from a study of T cell responses to AZD1222 COVID-19 vaccine. Germline lookup yields CDR1 MGHRA and CDR2 YSYEKL. V lost 5 bases and J lost 8; bases outside the gene matches: 5. This CDR3 has 15 residues. Sequencing was performed with immunoSEQ multiplex PCR; in TCRdb, only in-frame clones are kept and a portion is missing. The table shows 85,000 to 90,000 clones, with roughly nine tenths occurring only once. Study findings and constraints: White British donors predominated, females outnumbered males, and clonal diversity was possibly underestimated.

Comments on this clone: What it recognizes is unknown.

The origin of this receptor is an adult in good health. V usage is TRBV4-1 and J usage is TRBJ2-1; 14 bases are shared with TRBD2. The material sequenced was peripheral blood, taken on day 0 of AZD1222 vaccination. The CDR3 loop is CASSVTSGGADEQFF. The CDR3, as DNA: TGCGCCAGCAGCGTGACTAGCGGGGGGGCGGATGAGCAGTTCTTC.